One sample yielded the 30 T cell receptor beta chains listed below, sequenced in a study of T-cell reconstitution after alpha-beta-depleted transplantation in children. As it was prepared, the TCRbeta library received unique molecular identifiers. TCRdb reprocessed the PCR reads via MiXCR and lists one record per CDR3 protein. The data contain some 590,000 distinct CDR3 sequences, over 9.5% of them singletons. The specimen comprised PBMCs from the stem cell graft donor, sampled from the stem cell graft. These receptor sequences come from a human donor who donated a stem cell graft to a child with acute myeloid leukemia.

V is TRBV30 and J is TRBJ2-7, with 10 bases matching TRBD2. V shed 0 bases and J 6 bases; nucleotides not matched to a gene: 8. Germline values: CDR1 GTSNPN, CDR2 SVGIG (reference sequence). The CDR3 has 15 residues. The CDR3 sequence: CAWSVKAGGPVEQYF. As DNA, the CDR3 is TGTGCCTGGAGTGTAAAAGCGGGAGGGCCGGTCGAGCAGTACTTC.

J is TRBJ2-2 and V is TRBV11-1, with a possible D match to TRBD2 (6 bases). CDR3 length: 14 amino acids. The germline V and J ends were trimmed by 9 bases and 0 bases, with 11 bases remaining between them. Germline V CDR1 and CDR2: SGHAT, FQDESV (reference sequence). The CDR3 DNA is TGTGCCAGTAACCGGGACTCGAACACCGGGGAGCTGTTTTTT. Its protein is CASNRDSNTGELFF.

V is TRBV7-2 and J is TRBJ2-2; 10 positions match TRBD2. V lost 2 bases to trimming and J lost 4 bases; unmatched junction nucleotides: 7. The CDR3 runs 17 residues. The germline gives CDR1 SGHTA, CDR2 FQGNSA. This chain's CDR3 is CASSLTSASGSTGELFF. Written as DNA, the CDR3 is TGTGCCAGCAGCTTAACCTCGGCTAGCGGGAGCACCGGGGAGCTGTTTTTT. Filled out from reference TRBV7-2 and TRBJ2-2, the complete variable domain reads GAGVSQSPSNKVTEKGKDVELRCDPISGHTALYWYRQSLGQGLEFLIYFQGNSAPDKSGLPSDRFSAERTGGSVSTLTIQRTQQEDSAVYLCASSLTSASGSTGELFFGEGSRLTVL.

This rearrangement joins TRBV3-1 to TRBJ2-7, with D tentatively TRBD2 (5 bases). Trimming stripped 3 bases from V and 4 bases from J, with 13 bases between. CDR1 is LGHDT and CDR2 is YNNKEL in the germline V gene (reference sequence). CDR3 length equals 14 residues. The CDR3 coding sequence is TGTGCCAGCAGCCAGGCAGCGGCGGTGTACGAGCAGTACTTC. Amino acid sequence: CASSQAAAVYEQYF.

This sequence joins TRBV2 and TRBJ1-2, with 11 positions matching TRBD1. The CDR3 is made up of 14 amino acids. Germline V gene data show CDR1 as SNHLY and CDR2 as FYNNEI. V trimming: 6 bases; J trimming: 5 bases; junction bases outside the gene matches: 5. CDR3 DNA sequence: TGTGCCAGCAGCTACGGACAGGGGGCTTATGGCTACACCTTC. Residues: CASSYGQGAYGYTF.

This clonotype came up a few times. This chain uses TRBV6-5 with TRBJ2-1, with a tentative D call TRBD2 (5 bases). Germline-derived CDR1 and CDR2 are MNHEY and SVGAGI. The length of the CDR3 is 16 residues. The V end lost 0 bases, the J end lost 6 bases, and 15 bases lay between the germline ends. CDR3 protein: CASSYSSVGVSNEQFF. The CDR3 DNA reads as TGTGCCAGCAGTTACTCCTCTGTGGGAGTCTCCAATGAGCAGTTCTTC.

This CDR3 is CASSQQGANYEQYF. The CDR3 DNA reads TGTGCCAGCAGCCAGCAGGGGGCCAACTACGAGCAGTACTTC. The chain employs TRBV3-1 and TRBJ2-7; the match to TRBD1 covers 8 bases. The length of the CDR3 is 14 residues. The V segment lost 3 bases and the J segment 3 bases; nucleotides outside the gene matches: 4. Germline CDR1 LGHDT, CDR2 YNNKEL (reference sequence).

This clonotype was detected ten times or more. The chain has TRBV12-3 or TRBV12-4 and TRBJ2-1; possibly TRBD2 for D (5 bases). V was shortened by 3 bases and J by 9 bases, with 12 bases between the two germline ends. The CDR3 has 13 amino acids. The CDR3, as DNA: TGTGCCAGCAGTTTCGGACCCGGGATTGAGCAGTTCTTC. Translating it yields CASSFGPGIEQFF.

The chain uses TRBV7-2 and TRBJ2-7; D remains ambiguous. The germline V gene has CDR1 SGHTA and CDR2 FQGNSA. V lost 2 bases to trimming and J lost 1 base, with 9 bases between them. The CDR3 spans 14 residues. The CDR3 DNA is TGTGCCAGCAGCTTAATGGACCCGTCCTACGAGCAGTACTTC. It yields the protein CASSLMDPSYEQYF.

The chain couples TRBV11-2 to TRBJ2-6; D ambiguous. V was cut by 0 bases and J by 10 bases, with 7 bases left in between. There are 13 residues in the CDR3. The V gene's germline CDR1 is SGHAT and CDR2 FQNNGV. Here the CDR3 DNA reads TGTGCCAGCAGCTTAGATCGGTCGAACGTCCTGACTTTC. Its translation: CASSLDRSNVLTF.

V and J are TRBV4-3 and TRBJ2-3; D uncertain. The CDR3 extends over 17 amino acids. Germline V CDR1 and CDR2: LGHNA, YSLEER. With 3 bases removed from V and 1 base from J, the gap between germline ends came to 17 bases. CDR3 bases: TGCGCCAGCAGCCACCAGGTTCGCCCTATCGGCACAGATACGCAGTATTTT. Its translation is CASSHQVRPIGTDTQYF.

V gene TRBV15 combines with J gene TRBJ2-4; 10 bases map to TRBD2. Germline-derived CDR1 and CDR2 are LNHNV and YYDKDF (reference sequence). The CDR3 length is 16 residues. The junction had 4 bases not matched to a gene; V was cut back by 5 bases and J by 0 bases. CDR3 nucleotides: TGTGCCACCAGCCCCCGACTAGCGGGAGCCAAAAACATTCAGTACTTC. Translating gives CATSPRLAGAKNIQYF.

The chain joins TRBV27 to TRBJ2-3, with D perhaps assigned TRBD1 or TRBD2 (5 bases each). Per germline, CDR1 MNHEY and CDR2 SMNVEV (reference sequence). With 4 bases removed from V and 7 bases from J, the gap between germline ends came to 12 bases. This CDR3 is built from 13 residues. CDR3 nucleotides: TGTGCCAGCAGTTCCGGGACCCCCTATACGCAGTATTTT. This codes for CASSSGTPYTQYF.

This rearrangement joins TRBV7-6 to TRBJ2-2, with D possibly TRBD2 on 6 matching bases. V gave up 7 bases and J gave up 4 bases, with 22 bases separating them. Germline CDR1 SGHVS, CDR2 FNYEAQ. The CDR3 has 17 amino acids. CDR3 sequence (DNA): TGTGCCAGCACCCCGGGTGTGGGGGGAGCGGGCACCGGGGAGCTGTTTTTT. It translates to CASTPGVGGAGTGELFF.

This clonotype showed up many times. This rearrangement joins TRBV20-1 to TRBJ2-2; possible D gene TRBD2, 6 bases. Per germline, CDR1 DFQATT and CDR2 SNEGSKA (reference sequence). This CDR3 contains 14 residues. Trimming removed 1 base from V and 1 base from J, with 7 bases in between. The CDR3 sequence: CSARVSGNTGELFF. CDR3 coding DNA: TGCAGTGCTAGAGTTAGCGGGAACACCGGGGAGCTGTTTTTT.

The chain recombines TRBV28 with TRBJ2-1; 8 bases fit TRBD2. In germline, CDR1 is MDHEN, CDR2 SYDVKM. This CDR3 is 15 amino acids long. Trimming at V came to 9 bases and at J to 0 bases, leaving 7 bases not matched to a gene. CDR3 DNA: TGTGCCAGTACTAGCGGAGGGTTCTCCTACAATGAGCAGTTCTTC. It encodes CASTSGGFSYNEQFF.

The sample holds many counts of this clonotype. The chain recombines TRBV7-2 with TRBJ1-6; D gene uncertain. CDR3 length: 17 residues. Germline-derived CDR1 and CDR2 are SGHTA and FQGNSA. V gave up 2 bases and J gave up 0 bases, with 11 bases separating them. In DNA, the CDR3 is TGTGCCAGCAGCTTAATTATGAGGAGCTCCTATAATTCACCCCTCCACTTT. Translation: CASSLIMRSSYNSPLHF.

This clonotype was seen a handful of times. The chain links TRBV5-8 to TRBJ2-1; the match to TRBD2 covers 10 bases. Per germline, CDR1 SGHTS and CDR2 YDEGEE. The length of the CDR3 is 17 residues. The trim removed 0 bases at V and 4 bases at J, leaving 7 bases unmatched. CDR3 bases: TGTGCCAGCAGCTTGGAACCGGGACTAGCGCAATACAATGAGCAGTTCTTC. Amino acids: CASSLEPGLAQYNEQFF.

The chain combines TRBV29-1 with TRBJ1-1; unclear D gene. V lost 3 bases to trimming and J lost 10 bases, with 15 bases between them. This CDR3 is built from 12 residues. The germline gives CDR1 SQVTM, CDR2 ANQGSEA. CDR3 residues: CSVENGPIGAFF. The DNA of the CDR3 is TGCAGCGTTGAGAACGGACCCATTGGAGCTTTCTTT.

As DNA, the CDR3 is TGTGCCAGCAGCCGCCAGGGGGGTGCGAACACCGGGGAGCTGTTTTTT. It codes for CASSRQGGANTGELFF. J is TRBJ2-2 and V is TRBV11-1; D perhaps matches TRBD1 (7 bases). Germline loops: CDR1 SGHAT, CDR2 FQDESV (reference sequence). CDR3 length: 16 residues. Trimming pared 5 bases from V and 0 bases from J, leaving 13 bases between.

This clonotype showed up just a few times. The chain links TRBV4-2 to TRBJ2-6, with D perhaps matching TRBD1 (5 bases). The CDR3 spans 17 residues. CDR1 and CDR2 from the germline V gene are LGHNA and YNFKEQ. Trimming removed 1 base from V and 0 bases from J, with 10 bases in between. Here the CDR3 DNA reads TGTGCCAGCAGCCAAGTAGGGGCTGGCTCTGGGGCCAACGTCCTGACTTTC. Its translation: CASSQVGAGSGANVLTF.

Only a few counts were recorded for this clonotype. The chain joins TRBV6-2 or TRBV6-3 to TRBJ2-4, with TRBD2 identical over 9 bases. CDR3 size: 14 residues. J lost 7 bases, V lost 3 bases, and 4 bases had no gene match. Germline V gives CDR1 MNHEY, CDR2 SVGEGT. CDR3 DNA sequence: TGTGCCAGCAGTTATGCTAGCGGGATTAACATTCAGTACTTC. Translation gives CASSYASGINIQYF.

This clonotype was counted between two and nine times. The chain has TRBV30 and TRBJ1-1; D is perhaps TRBD1 (5 bases). V was shortened by 5 bases and J by 8 bases, with 9 bases between the two germline ends. CDR3 length equals 10 residues. Germline CDR1 and CDR2: GTSNPN and SVGIG (reference sequence). The chain's CDR3 is CAWGGREAFF. The DNA for the CDR3 is TGTGCCTGGGGGGGACGGGAAGCTTTCTTT.

The V call is TRBV12-3 or TRBV12-4, the J call TRBJ1-1; the D gene is possibly TRBD1 (5 bases). V lost 4 bases to trimming and J lost 7 bases, with 13 bases between them. The CDR3 length is 13 residues. CDR3 DNA: TGTGCCAGCAGTTATCAATCGGGGGTTGAAGCTTTCTTT. Translating it yields CASSYQSGVEAFF.

This clonotype was picked up many times. The V and J genes are TRBV29-1 and TRBJ2-7, with 7 bases matching TRBD1. CDR3 size: 13 residues. Unmatched junction bases numbered 9, after V lost 6 bases and J lost 4 bases. Germline CDR1 and CDR2: SQVTM and ANQGSEA. CDR3 region: CSVGDRVSYEQYF. In DNA form, the CDR3 reads TGCAGCGTAGGAGACAGGGTTAGTTACGAGCAGTACTTC.

In this sample, this clonotype turned up a few times. This chain uses TRBV6-1 with TRBJ1-5; no reliable D call. CDR3 length equals 14 residues. V gave up 4 bases and J gave up 5 bases, with 12 bases separating them. Germline values: CDR1 MNHNS, CDR2 SASEGT. The CDR3 reads CASSVWTPDQPQHF. The CDR3 nucleotides read TGTGCCAGCAGTGTTTGGACTCCCGATCAGCCCCAGCATTTT.

This clonotype was recorded once. The chain carries TRBV3-1 and TRBJ1-1, with D uncertain. Germline V gene data show CDR1 as LGHDT and CDR2 as YNNKEL (reference sequence). This CDR3 is 17 amino acids long. V was pared by 1 base and J by 2 bases, with 17 bases between. The CDR3 loop reads CASSQGLFGVTNTEAFF. The CDR3 coding sequence is TGTGCCAGCAGCCAAGGACTCTTCGGGGTAACTAACACTGAAGCTTTCTTT. Full variable domain (rest looked up from reference TRBV3-1 and TRBJ1-1): DTAVSQTPKYLVTQMGNDKSIKCEQNLGHDTMYWYKQDSKKFLKIMFSYNNKELIINETVPNRFSPKSPDKAHLNLHINSLELGDSAVYFCASSQGLFGVTNTEAFFGQGTRLTVV.

Many counts were recorded for this clonotype. The V and J genes are TRBV7-9 and TRBJ2-2; no clear D. Germline V CDR1 and CDR2: SEHNR, FQNEAQ (reference sequence). This CDR3 is built from 12 residues. Trimming removed 2 bases from V and 6 bases from J, with 4 bases in between. Here the CDR3 DNA reads TGTGCCAGCAGCTTAAGGTCCGGGGAGCTGTTTTTT. It specifies CASSLRSGELFF.

Ten or more counts support this clonotype. V is TRBV20-1 and J is TRBJ1-1, with 8 bases lining up with TRBD1. V shed 0 bases and J 1 base; nucleotides not matched to a gene: 7. CDR1 and CDR2 (germline): DFQATT, SNEGSKA (reference sequence). The CDR3 covers 16 residues. The CDR3 nucleotides are TGCAGTGCTAGAGATCAGGACAGGGCATCGAACACTGAAGCTTTCTTT. The encoded protein is CSARDQDRASNTEAFF.

In its sample, this clonotype was seen a few times. The chain is built from TRBV28 and TRBJ1-2, with 11 bases lining up with TRBD1. This CDR3 comprises 14 residues. V shed 5 bases, J shed 8 bases, and the junction held 7 bases outside the gene matches. CDR1 is MDHEN, CDR2 SYDVKM, per germline. As DNA, the CDR3 is TGTGCCAGCAGTAACCGGGACAGGGGGGTCGGCTACACCTTC. This translates into CASSNRDRGVGYTF.